A single sample is the source of the 11 T cell receptor beta chains below, sequenced in a study of regulatory T cells in long-lasting Graves disease (dated by TCRdb to the early 2020s). The method was multiplex PCR. For sequencing, an Illumina HiSeq 4000 was employed. TCR beta libraries were built with iRepertoire HTBI primers and Arm-PCR amplification of CDR3 regions. The public reads were reprocessed in TCRdb via fastp at Q25 and MiXCR, keeping in-frame beta chains. Every distinct CDR3 protein forms one entry, paired with its most common genes and DNA. The sample yields about 440,000 distinct CDR3 sequences; about 15% were counted once. The ten most abundant clones make up approximately 15% of the sample. The meaning of the sample's time point label: newly diagnosed GD, antithyroid drugs for less than 3 months. RNA was extracted from PBMCs in TRIzol for both TCR sequencing and RNA sequencing. These same data were also listed under a study on T cells in Graves' hyperthyroidism and ophthalmopathy.

The sample here was peripheral blood mononuclear cells (PBMCs), taken at new diagnosis, from a patient treated with antithyroid drugs. These receptors all stem from a woman in her twenties or thirties with Graves disease. Donor details come from another sample of the same person, matched by shared clones.

This clonotype was detected many times. J is TRBJ1-2 and V is TRBV20-1; no reliable D call. The CDR3 has 14 residues. Germline values: CDR1 DFQATT, CDR2 SNEGSKA (reference sequence). V lost 5 bases and J 6 bases, leaving 19 bases between the germline ends. CDR3 coding DNA: TGCAGTGCTGCCCAGGTGAAAGGACGCGATGGCTACACCTTC. It specifies CSAAQVKGRDGYTF.

In its sample, this clonotype was seen many times. In DNA, the CDR3 is TGTGCCAGCAGCCCCCCGGGACAGGGGGGCAATGAGCAGTTCTTC. This encodes CASSPPGQGGNEQFF. The chain employs TRBV7-9 and TRBJ2-1, with TRBD1 identical over 11 bases. This CDR3 is built from 15 residues. The J segment lost 6 bases and the V segment lost 5 bases, leaving 6 bases of the junction unmatched. Germline-derived CDR1 and CDR2 are SEHNR and FQNEAQ (reference sequence). The full variable domain, in which reference TRBV7-9 and TRBJ2-1 provide the parts outside the CDR3, is DTGVSQNPRHKITKRGQNVTFRCDPISEHNRLYWYRQTLGQGPEFLTYFQNEAQLEKSRLLSDRFSAERPKGSFSTLEIQRTEQGDSAMYLCASSPPGQGGNEQFFGPGTRLTVL.

In this sample, this clonotype turned up many times. This chain uses TRBV5-1 with TRBJ2-7; 11 bases line up with TRBD1. This CDR3 spans 14 amino acids. CDR1 SGHRS and CDR2 YFSETQ come from the germline V gene. V trimming: 5 bases; J trimming: 3 bases; junction bases outside the gene matches: 4. The CDR3 region has the DNA TGCGCCAGCAGACCGGGACAGGGGGGCTACGAGCAGTACTTC. It is translated as CASRPGQGGYEQYF.

The rearrangement uses TRBV4-2 and TRBJ2-2; D possibly corresponds to TRBD2 (6 bases). Germline-derived CDR1 and CDR2 are LGHNA and YNFKEQ. Trimming left V 5 bases short and J 2 bases short, with 18 bases between. This CDR3 has 17 residues. CDR3 region: CASSLGDFGANTGELFF. Here the CDR3 DNA reads TGTGCCAGCAGCTTAGGGGACTTCGGCGCCAACACCGGGGAGCTGTTTTTT.

This clonotype was recorded at least ten times. The rearrangement links TRBV10-3 to TRBJ2-1; 7 nucleotides line up with TRBD1. Germline trimming cut 6 bases from V and 10 bases from J; bases unmatched to any gene: 6. From germline, CDR1 is ENHRY and CDR2 SYGVKD. The CDR3 covers 12 residues. CDR3 in DNA: TGTGCCATCAGGGACAGGTCCGGGGAGCAGTTCTTC. Translated, it gives CAIRDRSGEQFF.

This rearrangement joins TRBV10-3 to TRBJ1-5, with 7 positions matching TRBD1. J gave up 6 bases and V 4 bases, and 12 bases lay outside the gene matches. The CDR3 is made up of 16 amino acids. Germline lookup yields CDR1 ENHRY and CDR2 SYGVKD. The CDR3 region is CAISVTGEGIAQPQHF. The CDR3 DNA follows: TGTGCCATCAGTGTAACAGGGGAAGGGATTGCTCAGCCCCAGCATTTT.

The rearrangement uses TRBV6-9 and TRBJ2-1, with 7 bases lining up with TRBD2. Per germline, CDR1 MNHGY and CDR2 SVAAGI. The length of the CDR3 is 16 residues. Trimming took 3 bases from V and 2 from J; bases not matched to a gene: 7. CDR3 residues: CASSYVVGLTYNEQFF. The CDR3 nucleotides read TGTGCCAGCAGTTACGTCGTGGGACTAACCTACAATGAGCAGTTCTTC.

The V call is TRBV7-6, the J call TRBJ2-3; D might be TRBD2 (6 bases). The V end was cut by 3 bases, the J end by 0 bases, with 10 bases between. In germline, CDR1 is SGHVS, CDR2 FNYEAQ. The CDR3 extends over 15 amino acids. The CDR3 region is CASSFLRGSTDTQYF. For the CDR3, the DNA is TGTGCCAGCAGCTTCCTGCGGGGCAGCACAGATACGCAGTATTTT. The complete variable domain, with remaining parts taken from reference TRBV7-6 and TRBJ2-3, reads GAGVSQSPRYKVTKRGQDVALRCDPISGHVSLYWYRQALGQGPEFLTYFNYEAQQDKSGLPNDRFSAERPEGSISTLTIQRTEQRDSAMYRCASSFLRGSTDTQYFGPGTRLTVL.

Worth noting for this clonotype: A much larger clone differs by one base, so this may be a read error. The genes are TRBV5-4 and TRBJ2-5; 8 nucleotides line up with TRBD2. Germline V gives CDR1 SGHNT, CDR2 YYREEE (reference sequence). The CDR3 runs 14 residues. V lost 4 bases and J lost 3; bases outside the gene matches: 5. The CDR3 loop reads CASSPPGLEETQYF. CDR3 nucleotides: TGTGCCAGCAGCCCACCGGGACTAGAAGAGACCCAGTACTTC.

This clonotype was detected ten times or more. The V call is TRBV7-9, the J call TRBJ1-1; TRBD1 matches 7 bases. Germline V gene lookup returns CDR1 SEHNR and CDR2 FQNEAQ (reference sequence). The CDR3 contains 15 residues. With 5 bases clipped from V and 0 bases from J, the junction kept 6 bases outside the gene matches. CDR3 amino acids: CASSPGQTMNTEAFF. CDR3 bases: TGTGCCAGCAGCCCGGGACAGACAATGAACACTGAAGCTTTCTTT.

This clonotype was counted ten times or more. Because the CDR3 is missing its conserved closing phenylalanine or tryptophan, this is likely a read error. The chain has TRBV2 and TRBJ1-1, with 7 bases identical to TRBD1. The junction had 7 bases not matched to a gene; V was cut back by 8 bases and J by 1 base. Germline assignment: CDR1 SNHLY and CDR2 FYNNEI. This CDR3 has 14 residues. CDR3 coding DNA: TGTGCCAGCCCCACGGGACAGCGGAACACTGAAGCTTTCCTT. Encoded protein: CASPTGQRNTEAFL.